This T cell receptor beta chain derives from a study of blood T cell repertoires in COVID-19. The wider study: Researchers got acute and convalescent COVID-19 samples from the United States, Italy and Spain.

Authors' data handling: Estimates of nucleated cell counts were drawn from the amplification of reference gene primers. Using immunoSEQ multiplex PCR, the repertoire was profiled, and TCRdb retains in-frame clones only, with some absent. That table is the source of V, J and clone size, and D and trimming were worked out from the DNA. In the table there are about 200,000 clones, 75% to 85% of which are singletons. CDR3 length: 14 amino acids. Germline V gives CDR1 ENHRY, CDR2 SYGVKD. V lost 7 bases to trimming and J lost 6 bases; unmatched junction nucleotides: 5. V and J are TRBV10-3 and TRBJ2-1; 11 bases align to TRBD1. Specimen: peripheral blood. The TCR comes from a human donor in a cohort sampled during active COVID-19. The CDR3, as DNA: TGTGCCATCACTGGGGGGACAGGGGGCAATGAGCAGTTCTTC. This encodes CAITGGTGGNEQFF.